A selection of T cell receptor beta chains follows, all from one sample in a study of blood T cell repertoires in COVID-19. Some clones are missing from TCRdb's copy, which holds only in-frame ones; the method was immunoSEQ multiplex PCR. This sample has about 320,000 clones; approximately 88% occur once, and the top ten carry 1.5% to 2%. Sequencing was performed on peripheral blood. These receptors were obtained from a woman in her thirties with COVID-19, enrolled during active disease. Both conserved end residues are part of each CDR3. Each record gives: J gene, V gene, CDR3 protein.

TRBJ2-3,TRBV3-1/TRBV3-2,CASTLSGGPTDTQYF
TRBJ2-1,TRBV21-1,CASSKALLLQGYSYNEQFF
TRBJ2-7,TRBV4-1,CASSLRTGYEQYF
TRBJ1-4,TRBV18,CASSTYGTGDEKLFF
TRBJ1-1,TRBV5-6,CASSLGTGDTEAFF
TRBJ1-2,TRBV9,CASSVRGLSGYTF
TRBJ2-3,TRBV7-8,CASSSGSRYTDTQYF
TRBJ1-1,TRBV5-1,CASSPSGQEAFF
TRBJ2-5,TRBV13,CASAQGPGETQYF
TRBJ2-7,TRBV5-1,CASSLAPGTYEQYF
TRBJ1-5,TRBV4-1,CASSQDRQHNQPQHF
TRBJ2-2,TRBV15,CATSTRQTGELFF
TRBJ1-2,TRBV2,CASSGGGDYGYTF
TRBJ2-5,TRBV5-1,CASSLFPPSGAEETQYF
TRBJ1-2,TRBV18,CASSPRGDRDGYTF
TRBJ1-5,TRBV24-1,CATSSGTGGTGQPQHF
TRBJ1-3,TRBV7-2,CASSYGGTAGNTIYF
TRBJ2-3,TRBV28,CASSGAGGNTDTQYF
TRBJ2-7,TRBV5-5,CASSSDRGGYEQYF
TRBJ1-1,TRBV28,CASSLYGDRTEAFF
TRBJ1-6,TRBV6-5,CASTRDRSKSPLHF
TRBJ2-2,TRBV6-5,CASSYEATGELFF
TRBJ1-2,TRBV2,CASRRREVDYGYTF
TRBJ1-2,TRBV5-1,CASSQTGPYGYTF
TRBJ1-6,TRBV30,CAWRVTGADNSPLHF
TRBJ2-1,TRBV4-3,CASSQDLGLSNEQFF
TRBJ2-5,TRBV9,CASSLGVSGVETQYF
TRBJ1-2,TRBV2,CASRAMGTGYEGSYGYTF
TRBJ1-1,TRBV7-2,CASSSQGMNTEAFF
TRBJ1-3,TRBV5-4,CASSLATSSGNTIYF
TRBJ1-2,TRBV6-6,CASSPARGVYGYTF
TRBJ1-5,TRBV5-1,CASSLSPGNQPQHF
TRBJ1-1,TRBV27,CASSRTGMNTEAFF
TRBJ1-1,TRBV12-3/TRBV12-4,CASSWTGTEAFF
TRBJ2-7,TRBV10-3,CAIADLGRAHEQYF
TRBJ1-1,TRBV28,CASSFGDSGEAFF
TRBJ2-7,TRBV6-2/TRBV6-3,CASSNNGQQYYEQYF
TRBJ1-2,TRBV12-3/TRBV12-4,CASRDRNYGYTF
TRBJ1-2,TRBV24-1,CATSDFSGYGYTF
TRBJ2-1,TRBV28,CASSSRRTGEQFF
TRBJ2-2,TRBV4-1,CASSQPTSRVYGELFF
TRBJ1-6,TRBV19,CATRSSYNSPLHF
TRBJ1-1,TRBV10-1,CASSESLGATEAFF
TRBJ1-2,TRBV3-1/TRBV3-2,CASSQDSRATLGDGYTF